These 27 T cell receptor beta chains were all obtained from the same sample, sequenced in a study of neurological immune-mediated disorders. TCRdb recomputed calls from the 5' RACE reads with MiXCR, one row per CDR3 protein. The table has under 85,000 distinct CDR3 sequences, around an eighth seen once; the top ten hold 6% to 7%. Specimen: PBMCs. All receptors come from a woman aged 45-59 years in good health.

This clonotype was counted at least ten times. The V gene is TRBV24-1, the J gene TRBJ2-7; 7 positions agree with TRBD1. With 10 bases clipped from V and 6 bases from J, the junction kept 11 bases outside the gene matches. Germline CDR1 KGHDR, CDR2 SFDVKD. This CDR3 has 13 residues. The CDR3, as DNA: TGTGCCACTCTCACCGGGACAGTAGTCGAGCAGTACTTC. Its protein is CATLTGTVVEQYF.

The sample holds many counts of this clonotype. The chain links TRBV3-1 to TRBJ1-5; D ambiguous. Per germline, CDR1 LGHDT and CDR2 YNNKEL (reference sequence). Trimming left V 1 base short and J 7 bases short, with 8 bases between. The CDR3 is 13 residues long. CDR3 sequence reads: CASSQGFMQPQHF. The DNA of the CDR3 is TGTGCCAGCAGCCAAGGATTCATGCAGCCCCAGCATTTT. Filled out from reference TRBV3-1 and TRBJ1-5, the complete variable domain reads DTAVSQTPKYLVTQMGNDKSIKCEQNLGHDTMYWYKQDSKKFLKIMFSYNNKELIINETVPNRFSPKSPDKAHLNLHINSLELGDSAVYFCASSQGFMQPQHFGDGTRLSIL.

At least ten counts were recorded for this clonotype. The CDR3 nucleotides are TGTGCCAGCAGCGTGGGAGGCTTGGAGCAGTACTTC. This encodes CASSVGGLEQYF. The chain carries TRBV5-6 and TRBJ2-7; D perhaps matches TRBD2 (6 bases). The CDR3 covers 12 residues. Germline V gene lookup returns CDR1 SGHDT and CDR2 YYEEEE. V shed 4 bases and J shed 7 bases, with 12 bases lying between them.

This clonotype came up once. The V and J genes are TRBV20-1 and TRBJ2-1; no clear D gene. From germline, CDR1 is DFQATT and CDR2 SNEGSKA (reference sequence). Between the trimmed V and J ends, which lost 1 base and 8 bases, there was a span of 12 bases. The CDR3 is made up of 13 amino acids. CDR3 coding DNA: TGCAGTGCTAGAGGCCCGATTAGGCATGAGCAGTTCTTC. Its translation: CSARGPIRHEQFF.

Many counts were recorded for this clonotype. This chain uses TRBV29-1 with TRBJ1-1; D is possibly TRBD1 (6 bases). V lost 4 bases, J lost 10 bases, and 16 bases lay in between. The CDR3 runs 12 residues. Germline loops: CDR1 SQVTM, CDR2 ANQGSEA. The CDR3 region has the DNA TGCAGCGTTGGTGAGCACGGGACATTAGCTTTCTTT. It codes for CSVGEHGTLAFF. Complete variable domain (other parts from reference TRBV29-1 and TRBJ1-1): SAVISQKPSRDICQRGTSLTIQCQVDSQVTMMFWYRQQPGQSLTLIATANQGSEATYESGFVIDKFPISRPNLTFSTLTVSNMSPEDSSIYLCSVGEHGTLAFFGQGTRLTVV.

The V call is TRBV15, the J call TRBJ2-1, with TRBD2 matching 12 bases. J gave up 6 bases and V 0 bases, and 6 bases lay outside the gene matches. The germline V gene has CDR1 LNHNV and CDR2 YYDKDF (reference sequence). The CDR3 runs 17 residues. CDR3 amino acids: CATSREAETSGSNEQFF. The CDR3 coding sequence is TGTGCCACCAGCAGAGAGGCCGAGACTAGCGGGAGCAATGAGCAGTTCTTC.

This clonotype was seen ten or more times. The chain carries TRBV5-1 and TRBJ2-6; D ambiguous. Germline V gene lookup returns CDR1 SGHRS and CDR2 YFSETQ. The CDR3 sequence is 14 residues long. V gave up 2 bases and J gave up 2 bases, with 5 bases separating them. The CDR3 sequence is CASSLSAGANVLTF. CDR3 nucleotides: TGCGCCAGCAGCTTAAGTGCTGGGGCCAACGTCCTGACTTTC.

In the case of this clonotype: The CDR3 does not close with the conserved phenylalanine or tryptophan, likely indicating a read error. The genes are TRBV5-1 and TRBJ2-2; the match to TRBD1 covers 9 bases. V lost 2 bases, J lost 4 bases, and 6 bases stayed unmatched. Germline V lookup: CDR1 SGHRS, CDR2 YFSETQ. This CDR3 has 16 amino acids. CDR3 region: CASSFSGQGPTGELFV. In nucleotides, the CDR3 is TGCGCCAGCAGCTTCTCGGGACAGGGACCCACCGGGGAGCTGTTTGTT.

This rearrangement joins TRBV5-1 to TRBJ1-5; D not resolved. CDR3 length: 16 amino acids. V was trimmed by 0 bases and J by 3 bases, leaving 13 bases between them. CDR1 SGHRS and CDR2 YFSETQ come from the germline V gene. DNA of the CDR3: TGCGCCAGCAGCTTGGACAGTTTAGGCTCCAATCAGCCCCAGCATTTT. Translating it yields CASSLDSLGSNQPQHF.

This clonotype was counted ten times or more. CDR3 sequence: CASSLARLAPFF. CDR3 bases: TGTGCCAGCAGCTTAGCCCGACTAGCACCGTTCTTC. This chain links TRBV11-2 with TRBJ2-1; 7 nucleotides agree with TRBD2. The trim removed 1 base at V and 15 bases at J, leaving 6 bases unmatched. The CDR3 runs to 12 residues. CDR1 SGHAT and CDR2 FQNNGV come from the germline V gene.

This clonotype was detected many times. The chain links TRBV7-9 to TRBJ2-5; TRBD2 matches 12 bases. There are 15 residues in the CDR3. Trimming cost V 1 base and J 4 bases; bases outside gene matches: 1. The germline gives CDR1 SEHNR, CDR2 FQNEAQ (reference sequence). The CDR3 spells CASSLGLAGVETQYF. Written as DNA, the CDR3 is TGTGCCAGCAGCTTAGGACTAGCGGGAGTAGAGACCCAGTACTTC.

In its sample, this clonotype was seen many times. This chain joins TRBV7-6 and TRBJ1-2, with D perhaps matching TRBD1 (5 bases). V gave up 5 bases and J gave up 6 bases, with 10 bases separating them. Germline V gene data show CDR1 as SGHVS and CDR2 as FNYEAQ. The CDR3 contains 12 residues. The CDR3 sequence: CASSGGADGYTF. The CDR3, as DNA: TGTGCCAGCAGCGGAGGGGCCGATGGCTACACCTTC.

The sample holds many counts of this clonotype. The chain has TRBV7-9 and TRBJ1-6, with 9 bases lining up with TRBD1. V dropped 5 bases and J dropped 9; count of bases not matched to a gene: 8. The CDR3 spans 15 residues. The germline CDR1 and CDR2 sequences are SEHNR and FQNEAQ (reference sequence). The CDR3 DNA sequence: TGTGCCAGCAGCAAACGGGGACAGGGTAGTTCACCCCTCCACTTT. It yields the protein CASSKRGQGSSPLHF.

This clonotype was detected ten times or more. The J gene is TRBJ2-7, the V gene TRBV7-2, with TRBD2 matching over 7 bases. Germline lookup yields CDR1 SGHTA and CDR2 FQGNSA. The V and J ends lost 0 bases and 4 bases, in that order; junction bases with no gene match: 9. The CDR3 totals 16 residues. The CDR3 protein is CASSLAGSGAGYEQYF. The DNA of the CDR3 is TGTGCCAGCAGCTTAGCTGGGAGCGGGGCGGGGTACGAGCAGTACTTC.

This clonotype was detected a few times. The chain employs TRBV5-5 and TRBJ2-7; TRBD1 aligns across 8 bases. Looked up from germline, CDR1 is SGHKS and CDR2 is YYEKEE (reference sequence). The CDR3 is 13 residues long. Trimming cost V 0 bases and J 11 bases; bases outside gene matches: 7. The CDR3 nucleotides read TGTGCCAGCAGCTTGGGGGACAGGTCTTTGGAGTACTTC. It specifies CASSLGDRSLEYF.

This clonotype was seen at least ten times. The rearrangement joins TRBV29-1 to TRBJ1-5; 10 positions agree with TRBD1. This CDR3 has 14 residues. J was trimmed by 4 bases and V by 4 bases; bases with no gene match: 4. Germline V gene lookup returns CDR1 SQVTM and CDR2 ANQGSEA. CDR3 residues: CSVVGTGANQPQHF. CDR3 coding DNA: TGCAGCGTTGTGGGGACAGGGGCTAATCAGCCCCAGCATTTT.

This clonotype appeared many times. The chain has TRBV20-1 and TRBJ2-3, with 7 bases that match TRBD2. Germline lookup yields CDR1 DFQATT and CDR2 SNEGSKA (reference sequence). After removal of 4 bases from V and 2 bases from J, the junction contained 6 bases not matched to a gene. This CDR3 is built from 14 residues. In nucleotides, the CDR3 is TGCAGTGCTAAGGGACTACTCAACACAGATACGCAGTATTTT. Encoded protein: CSAKGLLNTDTQYF.

Ten or more counts support this clonotype. The CDR3 spells CASSLDRGPEQFF. CDR3 bases: TGCGCCAGCAGCTTGGACCGCGGCCCTGAGCAGTTCTTC. V gene TRBV5-1 combines with J gene TRBJ2-1; D unclear. From germline, CDR1 is SGHRS and CDR2 YFSETQ. The CDR3 is 13 residues long. Deletions cut 0 bases from V and 9 bases from J, with 10 bases between.

This clonotype was found many times. The J gene is TRBJ1-6, the V gene TRBV28, with 7 bases aligning to TRBD1. Germline CDR1 is MDHEN and CDR2 is SYDVKM. V dropped 4 bases and J dropped 7; count of bases not matched to a gene: 7. The CDR3 has 15 amino acids. CDR3 DNA sequence: TGTGCCAGCAGTTCTACAGGGGACTGGAATTCACCCCTCCACTTT. Translation: CASSSTGDWNSPLHF.

This clonotype was seen more than once but under ten times. J is TRBJ2-1 and V is TRBV20-1, with unresolved D. The V gene lost 0 bases and the J gene lost 2 bases, with 11 bases spanning the gap. The germline gives CDR1 DFQATT, CDR2 SNEGSKA (reference sequence). The CDR3 extends over 15 amino acids. As DNA, the CDR3 is TGCAGTGCTAGAGATCCCAAGGGTACCTACAATGAGCAGTTCTTC. Translating gives CSARDPKGTYNEQFF.

In its sample, this clonotype was seen many times. The chain couples TRBV28 to TRBJ2-7; 8 bases line up with TRBD1. From germline, CDR1 is MDHEN and CDR2 SYDVKM. The CDR3 sequence is 15 residues long. After removal of 3 bases from V and 5 bases from J, the junction contained 9 bases not matched to a gene. The CDR3 region has the DNA TGTGCCAGCAGTTTGGGGTGGACAGGGATAAACGAGCAGTACTTC. Translated, it gives CASSLGWTGINEQYF.

This clonotype was counted at least ten times. V and J are TRBV12-3 or TRBV12-4 and TRBJ2-3, with unresolved D. The germline V and J ends were trimmed by 5 bases and 5 bases, with 5 bases remaining between them. The CDR3 has 11 residues. The CDR3 spells CASSPKDTQYF. CDR3 DNA: TGTGCCAGCAGTCCTAAAGATACGCAGTATTTT.

This clonotype was counted ten times or more. V gene TRBV20-1 combines with J gene TRBJ1-2; D is ambiguous. CDR1 is DFQATT and CDR2 is SNEGSKA in the germline V gene (reference sequence). The CDR3 spans 12 residues. Trimming took off 6 bases at V and 3 bases at J, with 11 bases between the two ends. The CDR3 region has the DNA TGCAGTGCCCGACGGCAGGACTATGGCTACACCTTC. Residues: CSARRQDYGYTF.

This clonotype was detected many times. The chain links TRBV29-1 to TRBJ2-4, with 14 bases fitting TRBD2. Germline V gene sequence: CDR1 SQVTM, CDR2 ANQGSEA. The junction had 17 bases not matched to a gene; V was cut back by 6 bases and J by 4 bases. This CDR3 has 19 amino acids. The DNA for the CDR3 is TGCAGCGTCGGAGTGCCGGGACTAGCGGGAGTATGGCCAAAAAACATTCAGTACTTC. Its translation: CSVGVPGLAGVWPKNIQYF.

The chain joins TRBV7-2 to TRBJ1-1; 11 positions agree with TRBD1. The V gene end was trimmed by 6 bases and the J gene end by 11 bases; junction bases not matched to a gene: 8. Germline V gene data show CDR1 as SGHTA and CDR2 as FQGNSA. The CDR3 is made up of 13 amino acids. This chain's CDR3 is CASRSRTGGFAFF. CDR3 bases: TGTGCCAGCAGAAGTAGGACAGGGGGCTTCGCTTTCTTT.

This clonotype has a count of ten or more. The genes are TRBV29-1 and TRBJ2-7; 7 nucleotides agree with TRBD2. The CDR3 totals 15 residues. After removal of 6 bases from V and 0 bases from J, the junction contained 11 bases not matched to a gene. The germline V gene encodes CDR1 SQVTM and CDR2 ANQGSEA. In DNA form, the CDR3 reads TGCAGCGTCAGGGTGGGTGGCGGGAGCTCCTACGAGCAGTACTTC. It codes for CSVRVGGGSSYEQYF.

This clonotype was detected many times. The chain links TRBV20-1 to TRBJ2-1; D call uncertain. There are 15 residues in the CDR3. Germline V gene data show CDR1 as DFQATT and CDR2 as SNEGSKA (reference sequence). The V and J ends lost 6 bases and 6 bases respectively, with 21 bases between them. CDR3 bases: TGCAGTGCGCATCGCCCCCTGGGCGGTACCAATGAGCAGTTCTTC. Protein product: CSAHRPLGGTNEQFF.